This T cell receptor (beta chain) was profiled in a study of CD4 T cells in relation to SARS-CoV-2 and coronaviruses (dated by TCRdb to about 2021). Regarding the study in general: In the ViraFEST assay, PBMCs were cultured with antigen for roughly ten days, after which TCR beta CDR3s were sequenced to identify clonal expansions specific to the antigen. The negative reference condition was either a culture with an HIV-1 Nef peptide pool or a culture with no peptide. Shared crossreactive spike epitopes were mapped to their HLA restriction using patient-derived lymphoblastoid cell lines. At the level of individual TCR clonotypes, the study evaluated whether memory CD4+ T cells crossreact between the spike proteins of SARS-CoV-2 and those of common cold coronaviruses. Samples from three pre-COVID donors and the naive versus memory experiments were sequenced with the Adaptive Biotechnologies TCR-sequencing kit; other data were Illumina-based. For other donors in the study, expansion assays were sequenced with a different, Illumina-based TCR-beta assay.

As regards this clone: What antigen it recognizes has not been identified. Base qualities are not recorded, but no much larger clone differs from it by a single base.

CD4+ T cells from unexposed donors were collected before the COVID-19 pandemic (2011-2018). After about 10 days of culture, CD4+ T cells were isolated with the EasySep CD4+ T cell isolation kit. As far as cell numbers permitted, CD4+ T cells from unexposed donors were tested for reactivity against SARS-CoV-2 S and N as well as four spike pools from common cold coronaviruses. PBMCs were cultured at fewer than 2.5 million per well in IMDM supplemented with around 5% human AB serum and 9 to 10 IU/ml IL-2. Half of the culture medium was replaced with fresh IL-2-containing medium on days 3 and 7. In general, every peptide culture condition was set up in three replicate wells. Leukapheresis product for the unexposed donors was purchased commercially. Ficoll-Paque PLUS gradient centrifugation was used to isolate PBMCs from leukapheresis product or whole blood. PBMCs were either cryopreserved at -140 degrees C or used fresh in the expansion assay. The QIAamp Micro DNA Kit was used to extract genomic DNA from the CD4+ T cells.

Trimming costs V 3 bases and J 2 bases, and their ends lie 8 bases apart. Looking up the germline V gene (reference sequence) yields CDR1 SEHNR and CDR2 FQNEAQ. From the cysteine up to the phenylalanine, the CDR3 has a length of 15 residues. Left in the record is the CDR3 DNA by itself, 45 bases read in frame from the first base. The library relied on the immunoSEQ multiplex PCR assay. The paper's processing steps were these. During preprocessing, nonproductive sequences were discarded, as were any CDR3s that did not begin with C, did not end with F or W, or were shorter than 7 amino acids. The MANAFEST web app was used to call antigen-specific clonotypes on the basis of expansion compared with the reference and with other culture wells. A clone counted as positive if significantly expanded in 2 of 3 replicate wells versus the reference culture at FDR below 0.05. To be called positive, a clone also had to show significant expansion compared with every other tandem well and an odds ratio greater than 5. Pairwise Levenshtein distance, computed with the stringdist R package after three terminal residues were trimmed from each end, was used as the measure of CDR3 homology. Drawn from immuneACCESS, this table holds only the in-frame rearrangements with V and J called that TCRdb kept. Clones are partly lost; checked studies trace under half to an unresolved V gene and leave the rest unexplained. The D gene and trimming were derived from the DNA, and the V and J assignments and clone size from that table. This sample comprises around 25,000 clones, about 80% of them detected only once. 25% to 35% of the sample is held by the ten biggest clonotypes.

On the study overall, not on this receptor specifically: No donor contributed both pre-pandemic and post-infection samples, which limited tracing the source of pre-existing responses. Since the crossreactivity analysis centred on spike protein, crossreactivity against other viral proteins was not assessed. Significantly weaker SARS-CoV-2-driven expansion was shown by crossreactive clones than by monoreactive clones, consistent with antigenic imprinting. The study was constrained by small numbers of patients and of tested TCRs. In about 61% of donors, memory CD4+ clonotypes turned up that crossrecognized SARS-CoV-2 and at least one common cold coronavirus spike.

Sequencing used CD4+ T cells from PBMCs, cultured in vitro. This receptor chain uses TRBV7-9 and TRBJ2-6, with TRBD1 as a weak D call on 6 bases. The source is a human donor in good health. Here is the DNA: TGTGCCAGCAGCTTGGACAGAGCTGGGGCCAACGTCCTGACTTTC. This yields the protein CASSLDRAGANVLTF.